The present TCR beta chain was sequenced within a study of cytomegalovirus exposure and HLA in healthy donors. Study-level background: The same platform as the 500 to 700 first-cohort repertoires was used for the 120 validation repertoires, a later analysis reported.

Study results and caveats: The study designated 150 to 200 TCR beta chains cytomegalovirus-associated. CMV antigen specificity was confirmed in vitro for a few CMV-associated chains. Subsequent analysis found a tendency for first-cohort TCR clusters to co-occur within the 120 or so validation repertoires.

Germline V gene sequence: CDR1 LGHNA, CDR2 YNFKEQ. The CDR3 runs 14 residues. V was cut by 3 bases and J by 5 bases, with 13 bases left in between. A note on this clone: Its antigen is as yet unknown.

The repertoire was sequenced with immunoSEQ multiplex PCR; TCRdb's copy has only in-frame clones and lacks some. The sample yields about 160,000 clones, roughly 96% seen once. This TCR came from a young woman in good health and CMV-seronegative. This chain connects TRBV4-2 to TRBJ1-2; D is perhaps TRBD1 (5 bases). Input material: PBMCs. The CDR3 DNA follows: TGTGCCAGCAGCCAGGGTCAGGGAAGGTATGGCTACACCTTC. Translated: CASSQGQGRYGYTF.